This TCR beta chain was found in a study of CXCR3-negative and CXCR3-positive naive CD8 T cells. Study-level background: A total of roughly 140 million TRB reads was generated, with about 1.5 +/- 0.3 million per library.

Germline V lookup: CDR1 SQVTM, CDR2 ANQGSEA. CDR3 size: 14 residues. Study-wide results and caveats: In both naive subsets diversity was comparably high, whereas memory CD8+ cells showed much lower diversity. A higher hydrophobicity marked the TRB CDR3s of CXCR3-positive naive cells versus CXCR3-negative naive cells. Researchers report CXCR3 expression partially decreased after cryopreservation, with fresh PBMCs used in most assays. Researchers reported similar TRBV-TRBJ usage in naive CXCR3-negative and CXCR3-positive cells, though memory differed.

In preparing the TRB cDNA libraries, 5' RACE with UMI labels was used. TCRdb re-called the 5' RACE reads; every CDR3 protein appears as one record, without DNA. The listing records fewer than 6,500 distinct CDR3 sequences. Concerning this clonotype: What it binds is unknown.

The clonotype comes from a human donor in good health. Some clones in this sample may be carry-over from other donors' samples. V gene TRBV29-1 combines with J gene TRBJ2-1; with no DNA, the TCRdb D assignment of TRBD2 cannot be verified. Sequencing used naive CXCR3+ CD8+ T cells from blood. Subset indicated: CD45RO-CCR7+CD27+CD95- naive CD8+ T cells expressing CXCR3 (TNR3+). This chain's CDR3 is CSVHTLARFNEQFF.